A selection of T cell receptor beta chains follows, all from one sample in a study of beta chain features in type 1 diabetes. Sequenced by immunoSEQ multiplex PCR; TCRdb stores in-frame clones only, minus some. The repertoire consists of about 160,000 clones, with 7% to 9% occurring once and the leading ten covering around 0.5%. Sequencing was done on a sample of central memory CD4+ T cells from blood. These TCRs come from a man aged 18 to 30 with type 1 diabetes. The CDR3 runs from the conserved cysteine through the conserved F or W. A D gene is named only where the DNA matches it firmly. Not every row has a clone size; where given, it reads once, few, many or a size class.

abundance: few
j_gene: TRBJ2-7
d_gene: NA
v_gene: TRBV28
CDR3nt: TGTGCCAGCAGTTCACTGAGCTCCTACGAGCAGTACTTC
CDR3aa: CASSSLSSYEQYF

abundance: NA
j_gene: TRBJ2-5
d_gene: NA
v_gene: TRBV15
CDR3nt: TGTGCCACCAGCAGGGGGTCCCTAGGGGGATTTGAGACCCAGTACTTC
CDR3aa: CATSRGSLGGFETQYF

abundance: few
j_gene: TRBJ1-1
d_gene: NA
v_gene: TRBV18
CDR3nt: TGTGCCAGCTCACCAGGGAGAAACACTGAAGCTTTCTTT
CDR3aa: CASSPGRNTEAFF

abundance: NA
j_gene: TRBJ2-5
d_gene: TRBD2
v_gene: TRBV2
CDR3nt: TGTGCCAGCGTTCAGCCCTGGACTAGCGGGGCGAAAGAGACCCAGTACTTC
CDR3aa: CASVQPWTSGAKETQYF

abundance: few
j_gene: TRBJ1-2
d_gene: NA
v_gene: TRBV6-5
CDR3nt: TGTGCCAGCAGTTACTCTAGTGGACACTGGGGCTACACCTTC
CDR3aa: CASSYSSGHWGYTF

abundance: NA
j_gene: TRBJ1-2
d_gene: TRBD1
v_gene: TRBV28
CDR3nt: TGTGCCAGCAGTTCAGCGGGCTTTAAAGGGGGCTACTATGGCTACACCTTC
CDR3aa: CASSSAGFKGGYYGYTF

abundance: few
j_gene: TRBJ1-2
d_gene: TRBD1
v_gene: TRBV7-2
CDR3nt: TGTGCCAGCAGCTTAGTTGGGACAGGAGACTATGGCTACACCTTC
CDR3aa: CASSLVGTGDYGYTF

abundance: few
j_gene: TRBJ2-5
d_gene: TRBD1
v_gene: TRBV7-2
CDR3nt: TGTGCCAGCAGCTCCCGGACAGGGATGGAGACCCAGTACTTC
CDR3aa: CASSSRTGMETQYF

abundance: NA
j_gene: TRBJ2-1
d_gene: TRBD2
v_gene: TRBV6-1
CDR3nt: TGTGCCAGCAGTGGGGTTCCGCGGGAGGGCCAGAATGAGCAGTTCTTC
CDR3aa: CASSGVPREGQNEQFF

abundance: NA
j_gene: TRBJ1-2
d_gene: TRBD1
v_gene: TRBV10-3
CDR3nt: TGTGCCATCAGTCCGACAGGGGAATACTATGGCTACACCTTC
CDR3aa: CAISPTGEYYGYTF

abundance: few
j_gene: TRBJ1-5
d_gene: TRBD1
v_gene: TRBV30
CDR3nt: TGTGCCTGGAGTGTCGCGACAGGGCTTCAGCCCCAGCATTTT
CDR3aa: CAWSVATGLQPQHF

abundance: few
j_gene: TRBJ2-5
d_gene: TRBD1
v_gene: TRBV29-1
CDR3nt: TGCAGCGTTGAACCAGGGGGCATAGGAGAGACCCAGTACTTC
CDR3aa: CSVEPGGIGETQYF

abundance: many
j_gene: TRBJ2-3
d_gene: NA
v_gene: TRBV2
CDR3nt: TGTGCCAGCTCGCGGGGTACCCGCACAGATACGCAGTATTTT
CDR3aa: CASSRGTRTDTQYF

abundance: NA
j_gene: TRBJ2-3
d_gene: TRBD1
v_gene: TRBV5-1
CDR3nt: TGCGCCAGCAGAACGGACAGGGGTGAGGCAGATACGCAGTATTTT
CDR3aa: CASRTDRGEADTQYF

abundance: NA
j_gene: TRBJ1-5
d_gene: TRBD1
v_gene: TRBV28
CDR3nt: TGTGCCAGCAGTACCTACAGGGGGCGTCACAATCAGCCCCAGCATTTT
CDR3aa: CASSTYRGRHNQPQHF

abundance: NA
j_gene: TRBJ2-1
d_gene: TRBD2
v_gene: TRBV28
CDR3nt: TGTGCCAGCAGTTTTAGGTCGGCGGGGGTGAATGAGCAGTTCTTC
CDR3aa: CASSFRSAGVNEQFF

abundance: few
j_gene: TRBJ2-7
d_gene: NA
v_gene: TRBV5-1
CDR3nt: TGCGCCAGCAGCCTGGATGGGCCCCTCTACGAGCAGTACTTC
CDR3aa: CASSLDGPLYEQYF

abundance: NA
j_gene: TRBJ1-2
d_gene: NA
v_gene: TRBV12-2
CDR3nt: TGTGCAAGTCGCTTAGGCGGGTTGTTCGGGGACAGGGGAGGCTACACCTTC
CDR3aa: CASRLGGLFGDRGGYTF

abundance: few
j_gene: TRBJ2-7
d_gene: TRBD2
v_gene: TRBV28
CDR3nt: TGTGCCAGCAGGGCTAGCGGGGCAACCTACGAGCAGTACTTC
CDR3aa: CASRASGATYEQYF

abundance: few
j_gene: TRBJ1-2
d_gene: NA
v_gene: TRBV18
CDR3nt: TGTGCCAGCTCACCACCCGCCCGCGGGGGAGGCTACGGCTACACCTTC
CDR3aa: CASSPPARGGGYGYTF

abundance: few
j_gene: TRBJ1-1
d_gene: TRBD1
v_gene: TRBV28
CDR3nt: TGTGCCAGCAGGGCAGGGGGCACTGAAGCTTTCTTT
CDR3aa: CASRAGGTEAFF

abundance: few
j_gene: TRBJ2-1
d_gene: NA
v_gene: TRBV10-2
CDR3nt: TGCGCCAGCAGCCGAACAGGGGAGGAGTTCAATGAGCAGTTCTTC
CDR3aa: CASSRTGEEFNEQFF

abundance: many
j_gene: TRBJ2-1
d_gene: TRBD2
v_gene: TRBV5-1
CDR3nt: TGCGCCAGCAGCCCGCGGCTAGCGGGAGGGGGGGGCTACAATGAGCAGTTCTTC
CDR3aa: CASSPRLAGGGGYNEQFF

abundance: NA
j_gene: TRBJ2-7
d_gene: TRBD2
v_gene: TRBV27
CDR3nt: TGTGCCAGCAGTCGGGATCGGAGCGGGGGTTACGAGCAGTACTTC
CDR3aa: CASSRDRSGGYEQYF

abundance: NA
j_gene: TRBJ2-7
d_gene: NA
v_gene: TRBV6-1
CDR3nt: TGTGCCAGCAGTGAACTGGGACAAGGACGTACGAAGCAGTACTTC
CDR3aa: CASSELGQGRTKQYF

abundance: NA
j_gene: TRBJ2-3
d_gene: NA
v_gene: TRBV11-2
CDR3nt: TGTGCCAGCAGCTATGAGTCGTCAGGGCATACGCAGTATTTT
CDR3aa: CASSYESSGHTQYF

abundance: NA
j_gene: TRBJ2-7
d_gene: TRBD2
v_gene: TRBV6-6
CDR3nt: TGTGCCAGCAGTGGTCTAGCGGGTGGTAGCTACGAGCAGTACTTC
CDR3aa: CASSGLAGGSYEQYF

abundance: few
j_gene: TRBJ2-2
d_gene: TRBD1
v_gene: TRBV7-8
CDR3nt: TGTGCCAGCAGCCCCGACAGGGGATGGGGGGAGCTGTTTTTT
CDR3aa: CASSPDRGWGELFF

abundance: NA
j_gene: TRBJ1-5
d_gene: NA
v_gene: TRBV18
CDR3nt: TGTGCCAGCTCACCACAATCGGTTAGCAATCAGCCCCAGCATTTT
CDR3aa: CASSPQSVSNQPQHF

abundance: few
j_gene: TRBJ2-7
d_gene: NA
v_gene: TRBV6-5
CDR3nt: TGTGCCAGCAGTTACTCGCAGGGCTACGAGCAGTACTTC
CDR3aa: CASSYSQGYEQYF

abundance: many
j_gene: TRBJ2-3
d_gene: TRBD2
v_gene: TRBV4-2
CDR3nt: TGTGCCAGCAGCCAAAAGGGAAATAGCGGGAGGAACACAGATACGCAGTATTTT
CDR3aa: CASSQKGNSGRNTDTQYF

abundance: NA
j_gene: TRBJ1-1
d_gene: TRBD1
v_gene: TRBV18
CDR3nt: TGTGCCAGCTCACCGAGGGGACAGTCGAACACTGAAGCTTTCTTT
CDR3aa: CASSPRGQSNTEAFF

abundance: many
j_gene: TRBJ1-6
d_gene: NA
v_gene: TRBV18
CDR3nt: TGTGCCAGCTCAGAGGACAGCAATTCACCCCTCCACTTT
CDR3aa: CASSEDSNSPLHF

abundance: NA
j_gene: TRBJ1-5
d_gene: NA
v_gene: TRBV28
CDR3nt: TGTGCCAGCAGCCGCACAGGGCGCAATCAGCCCCAGCATTTT
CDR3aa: CASSRTGRNQPQHF

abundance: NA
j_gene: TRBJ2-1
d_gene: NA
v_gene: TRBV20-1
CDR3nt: TGCAGTGCTAGAGATTATGATGAGCAGTTCTTC
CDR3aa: CSARDYDEQFF

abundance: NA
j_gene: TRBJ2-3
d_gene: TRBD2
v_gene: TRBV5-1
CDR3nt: TGCGCCAGCAGCTTGTATCCGGGGAGGGCAGATACGCAGTATTTT
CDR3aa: CASSLYPGRADTQYF

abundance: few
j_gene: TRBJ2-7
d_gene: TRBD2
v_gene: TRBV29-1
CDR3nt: TGCAGCGCCGGGGGGGGCCGGTACGAGCAGTACTTC
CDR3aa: CSAGGGRYEQYF

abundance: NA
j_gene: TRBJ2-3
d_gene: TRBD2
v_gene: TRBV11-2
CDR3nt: TGTGCCAGCAGCCTCGGGACTAGCGTAGGTACGCAGTATTTT
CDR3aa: CASSLGTSVGTQYF

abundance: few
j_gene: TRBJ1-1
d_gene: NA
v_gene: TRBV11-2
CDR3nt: TGTGCCAGCAGCCCAGGTTACAGTAGCACTGAAGCTTTCTTT
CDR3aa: CASSPGYSSTEAFF

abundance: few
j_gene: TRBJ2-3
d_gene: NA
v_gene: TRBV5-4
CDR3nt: TGTGCCAGCAGCTTCACAGGGAGCACAGATACGCAGTATTTT
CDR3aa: CASSFTGSTDTQYF

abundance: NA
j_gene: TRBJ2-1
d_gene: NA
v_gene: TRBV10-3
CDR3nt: TGTGCCATCAGTGCTTACAATGAGCAGTTCTTC
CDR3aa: CAISAYNEQFF

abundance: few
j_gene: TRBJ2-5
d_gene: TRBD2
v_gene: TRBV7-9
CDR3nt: TGTGCCAGCAGCTTAGGTGGGACTAGCGGGGCTTTAGGAGAGACCCAGTACTTC
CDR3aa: CASSLGGTSGALGETQYF

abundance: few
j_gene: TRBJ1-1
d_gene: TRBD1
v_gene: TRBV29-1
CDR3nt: TGCAGCGCCGGAGAGAGGGGGCCCGGGCGGAGGGGGGCGGAAGCTTTCTTT
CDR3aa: CSAGERGPGRRGAEAFF

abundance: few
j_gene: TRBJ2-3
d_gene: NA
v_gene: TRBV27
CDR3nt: TGTGCCAGCAGTCCCCCTGGGGGGTGGGAGAGTACAGATACGCAGTATTTT
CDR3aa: CASSPPGGWESTDTQYF

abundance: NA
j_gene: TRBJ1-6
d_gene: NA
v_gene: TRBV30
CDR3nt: TGTGCCTGGAGTGTACATCGACAGGATAATTCACCCCTCCACTTT
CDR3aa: CAWSVHRQDNSPLHF

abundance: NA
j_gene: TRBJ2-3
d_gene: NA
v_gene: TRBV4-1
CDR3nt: TGCGCCAGCAGCCAAGAGGTAGCGCTTGACACAGATACGCAGTATTTT
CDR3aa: CASSQEVALDTDTQYF

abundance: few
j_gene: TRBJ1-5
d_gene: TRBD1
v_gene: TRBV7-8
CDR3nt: TGTGCCAGCAGCTCAGGGGGATTTAGCAATCAGCCCCAGCATTTT
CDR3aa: CASSSGGFSNQPQHF

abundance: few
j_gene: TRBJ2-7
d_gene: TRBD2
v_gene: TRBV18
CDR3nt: TGTGCCAGCTCACCACCCACAGCGGGGGGAATATACGAGCAGTACTTC
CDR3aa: CASSPPTAGGIYEQYF

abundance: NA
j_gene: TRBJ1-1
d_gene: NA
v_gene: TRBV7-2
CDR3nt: TGTGCCAGCAGCCCGACTCGACAGAATGAAGCTTTCTTT
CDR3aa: CASSPTRQNEAFF

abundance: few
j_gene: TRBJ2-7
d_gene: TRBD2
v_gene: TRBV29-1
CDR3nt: TGCAGCGTTGGTTTGCGGGAGGGTTCCTACGAGCAGTACTTC
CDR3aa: CSVGLREGSYEQYF

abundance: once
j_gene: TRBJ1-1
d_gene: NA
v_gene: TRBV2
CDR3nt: TGTGCCAGCAGGGAGTACAGGGAGAACACTGAAGCTTTCTTT
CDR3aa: CASREYRENTEAFF

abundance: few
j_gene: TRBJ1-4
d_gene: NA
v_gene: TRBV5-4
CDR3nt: TGTGCCAGCAGCGATCGGAAGAGGAACGAAAAACTGTTTTTT
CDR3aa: CASSDRKRNEKLFF

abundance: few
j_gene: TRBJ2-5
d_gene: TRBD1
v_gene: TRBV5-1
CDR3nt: TGCGCCAGCAGCTTGGGGGACAGCCTTCAAGAGACCCAGTACTTC
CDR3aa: CASSLGDSLQETQYF

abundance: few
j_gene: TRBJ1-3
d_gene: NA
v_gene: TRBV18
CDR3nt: TGTGCCAGCTCACCCAGGCTGATCGGCGCTGGAAACACCATATATTTT
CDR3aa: CASSPRLIGAGNTIYF

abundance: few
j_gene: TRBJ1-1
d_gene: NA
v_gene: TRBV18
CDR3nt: TGTGCCAGCTCACCACTTAATCGACGGGACACTGAAGCTTTCTTT
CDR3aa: CASSPLNRRDTEAFF

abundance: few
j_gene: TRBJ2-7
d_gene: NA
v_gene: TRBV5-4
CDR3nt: TGTGCCAGCAGCTTGGTACAGGGAGTCCACGAGCAGTACTTC
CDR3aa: CASSLVQGVHEQYF

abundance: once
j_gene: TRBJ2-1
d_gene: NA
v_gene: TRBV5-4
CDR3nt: TGTGCCAGCAGCTCTCAGGACTTGTACAATGAGCAGTTCTTC
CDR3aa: CASSSQDLYNEQFF